A single TCR beta chain is shown here with its context. This table comes from immunoSEQ multiplex PCR, and its TCRdb copy is limited to in-frame clones, with some not included. The table shows about 220,000 clones, with roughly 90% occurring only once. The data derive from a study of blood T cell repertoires in COVID-19. Overall study: The United States, Italy and Spain were the sources of the acute and convalescent COVID-19 samples. PBMCs, B-cell-depleted T cells, or T cells were the source of the cDNA or gDNA that made up the material.

The length of the CDR3 is 14 residues. The germline CDR1 and CDR2 sequences are SGDLS and YYNGEE. Trimming cost V 0 bases and J 3 bases; bases outside gene matches: 2. This TCR came from a man aged 25-40 years who had recovered from COVID-19. Sample: peripheral blood. The V and J genes are TRBV9 and TRBJ2-7, with 8 positions matching TRBD1. CDR3 in DNA: TGTGCCAGCAGCGTAGAAACAGGGGGCTACGAGCAGTACTTC. This gives the protein CASSVETGGYEQYF. The full variable domain, in which reference TRBV9 and TRBJ2-7 provide the parts outside the CDR3, is DSGVTQTPKHLITATGQRVTLRCSPRSGDLSVYWYQQSLDQGLQFLIQYYNGEERAKGNILERFSAQQFPDLHSELNLSSLELGDSALYFCASSVETGGYEQYFGPGTRLTVT.